The 26 T cell receptor beta chains presented below share a single source sample, sequenced in a study of blood T cell repertoires in COVID-19. Using immunoSEQ multiplex PCR, the repertoire was profiled, and TCRdb retains in-frame clones only, with some absent. The data contain 150,000 to 200,000 clones, roughly 90% of them singletons. The source material was peripheral blood. The receptors here all came from a man aged 60 to 69 with acute or convalescent COVID-19.

The V gene is TRBV7-9, the J gene TRBJ1-1; D may be TRBD1 (6 bases). The CDR3 is made up of 15 amino acids. V was shortened by 5 bases and J by 1 base, with 14 bases between the two germline ends. Germline CDR1 reads SEHNR; CDR2 reads FQNEAQ (reference sequence). The CDR3 nucleotides read TGTGCCAGCAGCCCCCTGACAGGAGCGAACACTGAAGCTTTCTTT. It is translated as CASSPLTGANTEAFF. The variable domain in full, with the rest retrieved from reference TRBV7-9 and TRBJ1-1, is DTGVSQNPRHKITKRGQNVTFRCDPISEHNRLYWYRQTLGQGPEFLTYFQNEAQLEKSRLLSDRFSAERPKGSFSTLEIQRTEQGDSAMYLCASSPLTGANTEAFFGQGTRLTVV.

This chain uses TRBV9 with TRBJ1-2; 8 nucleotides align to TRBD1. V dropped 3 bases and J dropped 7; count of bases not matched to a gene: 11. The CDR3 consists of 15 residues. Germline V gene sequence: CDR1 SGDLS, CDR2 YYNGEE. The CDR3 spells CASSAQGAGGLGYTF. CDR3 in DNA: TGTGCCAGCAGCGCTCAGGGGGCCGGGGGTCTTGGCTACACCTTC.

Comments on this clone: One end of the junction fails to match germline, which may point to a read error. The chain recombines TRBV2 with TRBJ1-3; D remains unclear. The CDR3 consists of 12 residues. CDR1 and CDR2 (germline): SNHLY, FYNNEI. CDR3 residues: CASSPVVNTMYF. CDR3 bases: TGTGCCAGCAGTCCAGTCGTAAACACCATGTATTTT.

The rearrangement links TRBV18 to TRBJ2-3; 9 nucleotides line up with TRBD2. V trimming: 0 bases; J trimming: 0 bases; junction bases outside the gene matches: 4. Germline CDR1 and CDR2: KGHSH and LQKENI. The CDR3 length is 17 residues. The CDR3 DNA is TGTGCCAGCTCACCACCTTCTAGCGGGGCTAGCACAGATACGCAGTATTTT. Translated: CASSPPSSGASTDTQYF.

The gene calls are TRBV6-5 and TRBJ1-2; D not resolved. Germline CDR1 MNHEY, CDR2 SVGAGI. The CDR3 covers 12 residues. V was pared by 8 bases and J by 5 bases, with 12 bases between. CDR3 sequence reads: CASYRDGYGYTF. In DNA, the CDR3 is TGTGCCAGCTACCGGGATGGGTATGGCTACACCTTC.

This chain connects TRBV30 to TRBJ1-1; 7 bases line up with TRBD1. The CDR3 runs to 13 residues. CDR1 and CDR2 from the germline V gene are GTSNPN and SVGIG (reference sequence). V was pared by 1 base and J by 6 bases, with 5 bases of the junction left unmatched. The CDR3 is CAWSEKTGAEAFF. CDR3 bases: TGTGCCTGGAGTGAAAAAACAGGGGCTGAAGCTTTCTTT.

The chain uses TRBV2 and TRBJ2-7, with a tentative D call TRBD1 (5 bases). This CDR3 comprises 15 residues. With 5 bases removed from V and 1 base from J, the gap between germline ends came to 15 bases. Germline lookup yields CDR1 SNHLY and CDR2 FYNNEI. The CDR3 DNA reads as TGTGCCAGCAGTCAGGACACCATACCATCCTACGAGCAGTACTTC. Its protein is CASSQDTIPSYEQYF.

The V call is TRBV6-6, the J call TRBJ1-3; D is possibly TRBD1 (6 bases). Germline values: CDR1 MNHNY, CDR2 SVGAGI (reference sequence). V dropped 7 bases and J dropped 4 bases, with 14 bases sitting between them. This CDR3 spans 14 amino acids. The CDR3 here is CASIPTGRGNTIYF. The CDR3 DNA sequence: TGTGCCAGCATCCCGACAGGCCGGGGAAACACCATATATTTT.

This chain joins TRBV11-2 and TRBJ2-7; a possible D gene is TRBD2 (6 bases). There are 15 residues in the CDR3. V lost 6 bases, J lost 0 bases, and 15 bases lay in between. Germline assignment: CDR1 SGHAT and CDR2 FQNNGV. Here the CDR3 reads CASRPISGISYEQYF. The CDR3 DNA follows: TGTGCCAGCAGACCCATTAGCGGAATCTCCTACGAGCAGTACTTC.

The CDR3 protein is CASRYLTEAFF. CDR3 nucleotides: TGTGCCAGCAGATACCTAACTGAAGCTTTCTTT. This rearrangement joins TRBV7-2 to TRBJ1-1; D gene uncertain. The CDR3 runs 11 residues. V was trimmed by 6 bases and J by 5 bases, leaving 7 bases between them. CDR1 SGHTA and CDR2 FQGNSA come from the germline V gene.

This clone was observed a few times. The chain joins TRBV19 to TRBJ2-2; TRBD2 matches 8 bases. This CDR3 has 14 amino acids. The germline gives CDR1 LNHDA, CDR2 SQIVND (reference sequence). With 10 bases clipped from V and 1 base from J, the junction kept 5 bases outside the gene matches. The CDR3 DNA follows: TGTGCCATCCGGAGCGGGGGGAACACCGGGGAGCTGTTTTTT. It translates to CAIRSGGNTGELFF.

A remark on this clone: Other DNA sequences of this sample code for an identical CDR3. CDR3 residues: CASSLAQGGNYGYTF. The CDR3, as DNA: TGCGCCAGCAGCTTGGCTCAGGGGGGTAACTATGGCTACACCTTC. This sequence joins TRBV5-1 and TRBJ1-2; 7 bases align to TRBD1. The CDR3 covers 15 residues. The trim removed 0 bases at V and 1 base at J, leaving 3 bases unmatched. The germline gives CDR1 SGHRS, CDR2 YFSETQ.

This clone was detected only a few times. The V gene is TRBV29-1, the J gene TRBJ2-1, with D unclear. There are 14 residues in the CDR3. The ends were cut back, 4 bases at V and 5 bases at J, with 15 bases in the middle. Germline V gives CDR1 SQVTM, CDR2 ANQGSEA. The CDR3 nucleotides are TGCAGCGTTGCCCGTGGTCCCAGAAACAATGAGCAGTTCTTC. It specifies CSVARGPRNNEQFF.

The chain recombines TRBV7-2 with TRBJ2-7, with a possible D match to TRBD1 (6 bases). Trimming took 4 bases from V and 7 from J, leaving 14 bases between them. Per the germline V gene, CDR1 is SGHTA and CDR2 is FQGNSA. This CDR3 has 13 residues. CDR3 nucleotides: TGTGCCAGCAGCTCAGGACCAGGGGTTGAGCAGTACTTC. This translates into CASSSGPGVEQYF.

This sequence joins TRBV5-6 and TRBJ1-4; D may be TRBD1 (5 bases). Germline V gives CDR1 SGHDT, CDR2 YYEEEE. The CDR3 spans 15 residues. V dropped 6 bases and J dropped 0 bases, with 12 bases sitting between them. The CDR3 DNA is TGTGCCAGCATCACAGGCGGGGCAACTAATGAAAAACTGTTTTTT. Its protein is CASITGGATNEKLFF.

The rearrangement links TRBV2 to TRBJ1-2; D unclear. Trimming stripped 11 bases from V and 0 bases from J, with 10 bases between. This CDR3 region has 12 residues. Germline lookup yields CDR1 SNHLY and CDR2 FYNNEI. The CDR3 reads CAQLGANYGYTF. DNA for the CDR3: TGTGCCCAGCTGGGAGCTAACTATGGCTACACCTTC.

The chain couples TRBV9 to TRBJ2-1; 7 bases map to TRBD2. After removal of 3 bases from V and 5 bases from J, the junction contained 8 bases not matched to a gene. The V gene's germline CDR1 is SGDLS and CDR2 YYNGEE. The CDR3 consists of 15 residues. CDR3 bases: TGTGCCAGCAGCGGGCGGGACGGGGGGAACAATGAGCAGTTCTTC. Translation gives CASSGRDGGNNEQFF.

The rearrangement uses TRBV5-1 and TRBJ1-4; TRBD1 agrees at 8 bases. With 2 bases clipped from V and 3 bases from J, the junction kept 3 bases outside the gene matches. CDR3 length: 15 amino acids. Germline CDR1 SGHRS, CDR2 YFSETQ. The CDR3 DNA sequence: TGCGCCAGCAGCTTAACAGGGGGGGCTAATGAAAAACTGTTTTTT. As protein: CASSLTGGANEKLFF.

The chain has TRBV18 and TRBJ1-5; D is possibly TRBD1 (6 bases). Germline CDR1 reads KGHSH; CDR2 reads LQKENI. The V end lost 4 bases, the J end lost 3 bases, and 10 bases lay between the germline ends. This CDR3 has 14 residues. The CDR3 loop reads CASSLSGDNQPQHF. In nucleotides, the CDR3 is TGTGCCAGCTCACTGTCAGGGGACAATCAGCCCCAGCATTTT. Together with reference TRBV18 and TRBJ1-5, the CDR3 gives the full variable domain: NAGVMQNPRHLVRRRGQEARLRCSPMKGHSHVYWYRQLPEEGLKFMVYLQKENIIDESGMPKERFSAEFPKEGPSILRIQQVVRGDSAAYFCASSLSGDNQPQHFGDGTRLSIL.

The table lists this clone with a count of one. This chain links TRBV7-2 with TRBJ2-7; 10 bases line up with TRBD1. With V trimmed by 5 bases and J by 4 bases, 8 bases remained unmatched. This CDR3 comprises 15 residues. Germline CDR1 reads SGHTA; CDR2 reads FQGNSA. The CDR3 reads CASSPRQGASYEQYF. CDR3 sequence (DNA): TGTGCCAGCAGCCCCAGACAGGGGGCGTCATACGAGCAGTACTTC.

This clone was seen a handful of times. The chain has TRBV4-1 and TRBJ1-6, with 7 nucleotides matching TRBD1. This CDR3 comprises 15 residues. The V and J ends lost 2 bases and 8 bases, in that order; junction bases with no gene match: 6. Germline CDR1 and CDR2: MGHRA and YSYEKL. The CDR3 DNA reads TGCGCCAGCAGCCAATTAGACAGGGCGGATTCACCCCTCCACTTT. Its protein is CASSQLDRADSPLHF.

This chain uses TRBV18 with TRBJ2-1; 7 bases align to TRBD1. The J segment lost 5 bases and the V segment lost 5 bases, leaving 15 bases of the junction unmatched. Germline V lookup: CDR1 KGHSH, CDR2 LQKENI. This CDR3 comprises 17 residues. The CDR3: CASSSTTGTVGHNEQFF. As DNA, the CDR3 is TGTGCCAGCTCATCAACGACCGGGACAGTGGGCCACAATGAGCAGTTCTTC.

The sample holds one count of this clone. This sequence joins TRBV6-4 and TRBJ2-1, with D possibly matching TRBD2 (6 bases). The CDR3 runs 11 residues. V lost 8 bases to trimming and J lost 10 bases, with 12 bases between them. From germline, CDR1 is MRHNA and CDR2 SNTAGT. In DNA, the CDR3 is TGTGCCAGCGGGAGGAGGGGCGAGCAGTTCTTC. Protein: CASGRRGEQFF.

The gene calls are TRBV5-6 and TRBJ1-5, with a weak D call TRBD1 (6 bases). V dropped 5 bases and J dropped 7 bases, with 25 bases sitting between them. Germline V CDR1 and CDR2: SGHDT, YYEEEE. The CDR3 has 17 residues. CDR3 coding DNA: TGTGCCAGCAGTCCCTGGTCGATCTCAGGGGTTGGGCAGCCCCAGCATTTT. This sequence encodes CASSPWSISGVGQPQHF.

The chain is built from TRBV7-6 and TRBJ2-6, with 10 bases lining up with TRBD1. Germline CDR1 and CDR2: SGHVS and FNYEAQ. This CDR3 is 18 amino acids long. V lost 6 bases to trimming and J lost 3 bases; unmatched junction nucleotides: 11. The CDR3 loop is CASSPPGTGVDGANVLTF. The CDR3 DNA is TGTGCCAGCAGTCCTCCGGGGACAGGGGTTGATGGGGCCAACGTCCTGACTTTC. The full variable domain, with the rest looked up from reference TRBV7-6 and TRBJ2-6, is GAGVSQSPRYKVTKRGQDVALRCDPISGHVSLYWYRQALGQGPEFLTYFNYEAQQDKSGLPNDRFSAERPEGSISTLTIQRTEQRDSAMYRCASSPPGTGVDGANVLTFGAGSRLTVL.

This sequence joins TRBV9 and TRBJ2-2; unclear D gene. CDR3 length: 13 residues. Trimming took off 2 bases at V and 5 bases at J, with 7 bases between the two ends. The V gene's germline CDR1 is SGDLS and CDR2 YYNGEE. The CDR3 protein is CASSVSRTGELFF. The CDR3, as DNA: TGTGCCAGCAGCGTGTCGAGAACCGGGGAGCTGTTTTTT.